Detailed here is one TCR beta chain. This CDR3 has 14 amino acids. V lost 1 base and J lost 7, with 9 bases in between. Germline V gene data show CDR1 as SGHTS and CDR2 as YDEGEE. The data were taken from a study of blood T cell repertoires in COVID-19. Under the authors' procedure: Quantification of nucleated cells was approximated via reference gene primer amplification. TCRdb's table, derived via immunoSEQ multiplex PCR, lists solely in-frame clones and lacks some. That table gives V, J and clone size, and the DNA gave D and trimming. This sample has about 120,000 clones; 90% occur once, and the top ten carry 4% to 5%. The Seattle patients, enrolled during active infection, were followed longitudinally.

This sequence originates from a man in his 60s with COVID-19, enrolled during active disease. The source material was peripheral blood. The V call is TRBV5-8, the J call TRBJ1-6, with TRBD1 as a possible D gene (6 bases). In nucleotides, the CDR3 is TGTGCCAGCAGCTTGTCGCAGGGGAATTCACCCCTCCACTTT. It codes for CASSLSQGNSPLHF. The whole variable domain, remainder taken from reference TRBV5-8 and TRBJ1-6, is EAGVTQSPTHLIKTRGQQATLRCSPISGHTSVYWYQQALGLGLQFLLWYDEGEERNRGNFPPRFSGRQFPNYSSELNVNALELEDSALYLCASSLSQGNSPLHFGNGTRLTVT.